This is a list of T cell receptor beta chains from one sample in a study of neurological immune-mediated disorders. From the 5' RACE reads, TCRdb called clonotypes with MiXCR, one entry per CDR3 protein. The data hold around 68,000 distinct CDR3 sequences, with around 4% observed a single time. Specimen: PBMCs. The receptor source for this set is a man in his forties or fifties with multiple sclerosis. CDR3s include the opening cysteine and the closing phenylalanine or tryptophan. The D gene is left open where the match is weak. Expanded clones get a size class; other rows say once, few or many, or leave the size out.

clone size	J gene	V gene	D gene	CDR3 protein	CDR3 DNA
many	TRBJ2-7	TRBV20-1	-	CSAIRDGVWEQYF	TGCAGTGCTATCCGGGACGGAGTATGGGAGCAGTACTTC
many	TRBJ2-3	TRBV5-1	-	CASSLATTGDTQYF	TGCGCCAGCAGCTTGGCAACGACAGGAGATACGCAGTATTTT
many	TRBJ2-5	TRBV2	TRBD1	CASSNPEGAEETQYF	TGTGCCAGCAGTAACCCAGAGGGGGCGGAGGAGACCCAGTACTTC
few	TRBJ2-1	TRBV20-1	-	CSASSNRERGFF	TGCAGTGCTAGCTCCAACCGGGAACGCGGGTTCTTC
many	TRBJ2-1	TRBV7-9	TRBD1	CASSPPGTELNEQFF	TGTGCCAGCAGCCCGCCCGGGACAGAACTAAATGAGCAGTTCTTC
few	TRBJ1-5	TRBV12-3/TRBV12-4	-	CASSLRRTGQPQHF	TGTGCCAGCAGTCTCCGTAGGACCGGCCAGCCCCAGCATTTT
few	TRBJ1-5	TRBV12-3/TRBV12-4	TRBD1	CASSPRTGWDQPQNF	TGTGCCAGCAGCCCGAGGACAGGGTGGGATCAGCCCCAGAATTTT
many	TRBJ2-1	TRBV5-6	TRBD2	CASSPQTSLPERFF	TGTGCCAGCAGCCCCCAGACTAGCCTCCCAGAGCGGTTCTTC
-	TRBJ1-2	TRBV6-5	TRBD1	CASSAPGQASYGYPF	TGTGCCAGCAGCGCCCCCGGACAGGCCTCCTATGGCTACCCCTTC
many	TRBJ2-3	TRBV5-6	-	CASSPGLRDPSTDTQYF	TGTGCCAGCAGCCCCGGATTGAGGGACCCAAGCACAGATACGCAGTATTTT
-	TRBJ2-5	TRBV11-2	TRBD1	CASSFTGVWTQYF	TGTGCCAGCAGCTTTACAGGGGTGTGGACCCAGTACTTC
few	TRBJ1-5	TRBV10-3	TRBD1	CAISETTGGQPQNF	TGTGCCATCAGTGAGACGACAGGGGGTCAGCCCCAGAATTTT
medium-sized	TRBJ2-1	TRBV28	-	CASSLWGYNEQFF	TGTGCCAGCAGCCTATGGGGCTACAATGAGCAGTTCTTC
many	TRBJ2-7	TRBV10-3	TRBD1	CAISAQRQGIGDEQYF	TGTGCCATCAGTGCTCAAAGACAGGGTATCGGCGACGAGCAGTACTTC
many	TRBJ2-1	TRBV20-1	TRBD2	CSAPSGGYDNEQFF	TGCAGTGCTCCTAGCGGGGGATACGACAATGAGCAGTTCTTC
many	TRBJ2-5	TRBV4-1	-	CASSQRWPNGNQETQYF	TGCGCCAGCAGCCAACGTTGGCCCAATGGGAACCAAGAGACCCAGTACTTC
many	TRBJ1-2	TRBV9	-	CASSAFGPGNYGYTF	TGTGCCAGCAGTGCCTTTGGGCCGGGTAACTATGGCTACACCTTC
-	TRBJ2-1	TRBV12-3/TRBV12-4	TRBD1	CASSLDGKGANEQFF	TGTGCCAGCAGTTTAGATGGAAAGGGGGCAAATGAGCAGTTCTTC
many	TRBJ2-3	TRBV7-8	TRBD2	CASTPPRAGDDTQYF	TGTGCCAGCACTCCTCCCCGCGCGGGAGACGATACGCAGTATTTT
-	TRBJ2-1	TRBV20-1	-	CSASDSSLFNEQFF	TGCAGTGCTAGCGACAGTTCCCTCTTCAATGAGCAGTTCTTC
many	TRBJ2-4	TRBV20-1	-	CSAGGRVDGNIQYF	TGCAGTGCTGGGGGCAGGGTGGACGGAAACATTCAGTACTTC
many	TRBJ2-1	TRBV9	-	CASSVAPRGKDGEQFF	TGTGCCAGCAGCGTAGCCCCTAGGGGGAAGGATGGTGAGCAGTTCTTC
many	TRBJ1-5	TRBV7-2	TRBD1	CASSLGQGTGRNQPQHF	TGTGCCAGCAGCTTGGGCCAGGGGACAGGGCGCAATCAGCCCCAGCATTTT
many	TRBJ1-1	TRBV7-7	-	CASSSDLRTEAFF	TGTGCTAGCAGCTCCGATCTGCGCACTGAAGCTTTCTTT
many	TRBJ2-7	TRBV20-1	-	CSARKRSHLDEQYF	TGCAGTGCTAGAAAGCGCTCGCACCTAGATGAGCAGTACTTC
many	TRBJ1-1	TRBV29-1	TRBD1	CSVLSWTGGLVNTEAFF	TGCAGCGTTCTCTCCTGGACAGGGGGCTTGGTGAACACTGAAGCTTTCTTT
-	TRBJ1-1	TRBV7-6	TRBD1	CASKGTQGATEAFF	TGTGCCAGCAAGGGAACACAGGGGGCCACTGAAGCTTTCTTT
many	TRBJ1-2	TRBV7-9	-	CASSLGTNYGYTF	TGCGCCAGCAGCCTGGGAACTAACTATGGCTACACCTTC
medium-sized	TRBJ1-1	TRBV5-5	-	CASSLGGNTEAFF	TGTGCCAGCAGCTTGGGGGGGAACACTGAAGCTTTCTTT
many	TRBJ2-2	TRBV20-1	-	CSARRGAKGELFF	TGCAGTGCTAGGAGGGGGGCAAAGGGGGAGCTGTTTTTT
many	TRBJ1-3	TRBV27	-	CASSPRTVSGNTIYF	TGTGCCAGCAGCCCCCGCACAGTCTCTGGAAACACCATATATTTT
many	TRBJ1-5	TRBV5-1	-	CASSTGTGSNQPQHF	TGCGCCAGCAGCACTGGGACGGGCAGCAATCAGCCCCAGCATTTT
many	TRBJ2-1	TRBV3-1	TRBD2	CASSQEALVAGSYNEQFF	TGTGCCAGCAGCCAAGAAGCCTTAGTAGCGGGGTCGTACAATGAGCAGTTCTTC
many	TRBJ2-7	TRBV20-1	-	CSAGRGASSYEQYF	TGCAGTGCTGGCCGCGGCGCTAGCTCCTACGAGCAGTACTTC
many	TRBJ2-2	TRBV7-2	-	CASRTANTGELFF	TGTGCCAGCAGGACAGCGAACACCGGGGAGCTGTTTTTT
many	TRBJ2-7	TRBV11-2	-	CASSKAGGRAEQYF	TGTGCCAGCAGCAAAGCGGGCGGTCGGGCGGAGCAGTACTTC
-	TRBJ1-1	TRBV5-1	TRBD1	CASSSWTGLNTEAFF	TGCGCCAGCAGCTCATGGACAGGGTTGAACACTGAAGCTTTCTTT
many	TRBJ2-5	TRBV15	-	CATSGRETQYF	TGTGCCACCAGCGGGAGAGAGACCCAGTACTTC
many	TRBJ1-1	TRBV5-1	-	CASSLGHLMNTEAFF	TGCGCCAGCAGCTTGGGACACCTCATGAACACTGAAGCTTTCTTT
many	TRBJ1-2	TRBV12-3/TRBV12-4	-	CASSLAALGYTF	TGTGCCAGCAGTTTAGCTGCTCTCGGTTACACCTTC
many	TRBJ1-4	TRBV6-2/TRBV6-3	-	CASRKTGSDEKLFF	TGTGCCAGCAGGAAGACAGGATCGGATGAAAAACTGTTTTTT
many	TRBJ1-4	TRBV5-1	-	CASRREGPNEKLFF	TGCGCCAGCCGTCGAGAGGGCCCGAATGAAAAACTGTTTTTT